This TCR beta chain stems from a study of monozygotic twins with inflammatory bowel disease. Germline V gene data show CDR1 as LGHNA and CDR2 as YSLEER. The CDR3 has 15 residues. Comment on this clonotype: Its antigen is unknown.

Whole-study results and caveats: People with IBD had fewer clonotypes in common with others than healthy twins did, especially with disease activity.

TCRdb reprocessed the 5' RACE reads and keeps a single row for each CDR3 protein, giving no DNA. The listing records under 200,000 distinct CDR3 sequences. This receptor was identified in a human donor with ulcerative colitis or Crohn's disease, or a healthy co-twin of an affected twin (not recorded which). What was sequenced was blood. This chain joins TRBV4-3 and TRBJ2-7; TCRdb's D call, TRBD1, is unchecked because there is no DNA. The CDR3 protein is CASSRGRDRGYEQYF.